The clone carrying this T cell receptor (beta chain) was seen repeatedly, ten times or more. The junction had 6 bases not matched to a gene; V was cut back by 8 bases and J by 6 bases. The CDR3 consists of 12 residues. Per the germline V gene, CDR1 is KGHDR and CDR2 is SFDVKD. The entry originates in a study of identical twins. TCRdb reprocessed the 5' RACE reads with MiXCR, giving one entry per CDR3 protein. Here the sample spans around 100,000 distinct CDR3 sequences, under 6.5% being singletons. Source material: memory T cells sorted from blood. The V gene is TRBV24-1, the J gene TRBJ2-7, with 7 bases aligning to TRBD1. The sequence derives from a woman aged 50 to 60 in good health. CDR3 amino acids: CATNDRVREQYV. CDR3 sequence (DNA): TGTGCCACCAACGACAGGGTACGCGAGCAGTACGTC.